A single sample gave rise to the 24 T cell receptor beta chains below, sequenced in a study of graft-versus-host responses after intestinal transplantation. Sequencing was performed with immunoSEQ multiplex PCR; in TCRdb, only in-frame clones are kept and a portion is missing. This sample has roughly 40,000 clones, with 90% to 95% found just once. The source was PBMCs, collected 734 days after intestinal transplantation. These receptors came from a human patient who received an intestinal transplant, so some T cells may come from the graft donor.

CDR3 bases: TGTGCCAGCAGCTTGGCCAGGGTCAATGAGCAGTTCTTC. Its translation: CASSLARVNEQFF. The chain employs TRBV5-4 and TRBJ2-1, with D maybe TRBD1 (5 bases). CDR3 length: 13 amino acids. Germline CDR1 is SGHNT and CDR2 is YYREEE (reference sequence). The V and J ends lost 0 bases and 6 bases respectively, with 7 bases between them.

V usage is TRBV7-7 and J usage is TRBJ2-3; D not certain. The germline V gene encodes CDR1 SSHAT and CDR2 FNYEAQ (reference sequence). V lost 5 bases and J lost 1, with 13 bases in between. The CDR3 consists of 15 residues. CDR3 sequence: CASSGPEYRTDTQYF. DNA for the CDR3: TGTGCCAGCAGCGGGCCGGAATATCGCACAGATACGCAGTATTTT.

This clone was seen a handful of times. The chain has TRBV7-3 and TRBJ2-5; D gene ambiguous. V lost 6 bases and J 5 bases, leaving 10 bases between the germline ends. The CDR3 extends over 12 amino acids. Germline assignment: CDR1 SGHTA and CDR2 FQGTGA. The CDR3 region has the DNA TGTGCCAGCAGTGGGCCGGGTGAGACCCAGTACTTC. This sequence encodes CASSGPGETQYF. Looking up the rest from reference TRBV7-3 and TRBJ2-5 gives the full variable domain: GAGVSQTPSNKVTEKGKYVELRCDPISGHTALYWYRQSLGQGPEFLIYFQGTGAADDSGLPNDRFFAVRPEGSVSTLKIQRTERGDSAVYLCASSGPGETQYFGPGTRLLVL.

The chain carries TRBV28 and TRBJ2-2, with a tentative D call TRBD2 (6 bases). Germline-derived CDR1 and CDR2 are MDHEN and SYDVKM. Deletions cut 10 bases from V and 8 bases from J, with 26 bases between. The CDR3 is made up of 16 amino acids. CDR3 protein: CAITKPGLPSSGELFF. The CDR3 nucleotides are TGTGCCATCACCAAACCGGGACTCCCCTCATCTGGGGAGCTGTTTTTT.

The gene calls are TRBV10-2 and TRBJ1-5, with D tentatively TRBD1 (6 bases). V was clipped by 5 bases and J by 2 bases, with 7 bases between them. Per germline, CDR1 WSHSY and CDR2 SAAADI. This CDR3 contains 13 residues. The CDR3 DNA is TGCGCCAGCAGTCGGACAGGCAATCAGCCCCAGCATTTT. Amino acids: CASSRTGNQPQHF.

V gene TRBV2 combines with J gene TRBJ1-1; D call uncertain. The germline V gene encodes CDR1 SNHLY and CDR2 FYNNEI. The V and J ends lost 4 bases and 2 bases respectively, with 2 bases between them. The length of the CDR3 is 11 residues. The CDR3, as DNA: TGTGCCAGCAGTGCCAACACTGAAGCTTTCTTT. It codes for CASSANTEAFF.

The V call is TRBV11-3, the J call TRBJ2-3, with unresolved D. Germline V gives CDR1 SGHNT, CDR2 YENEEA. The ends were cut back, 3 bases at V and 4 bases at J, with 8 bases in the middle. The CDR3 consists of 13 residues. This CDR3 is CASSFTSADTQYF. CDR3 DNA: TGTGCCAGCAGCTTTACGTCGGCAGATACGCAGTATTTT.

In nucleotides, the CDR3 is TGTGCCAGCAGCTTGGCACAGGGTCCCCACTATGGCTACACCTTC. Translated, it gives CASSLAQGPHYGYTF. The chain combines TRBV5-4 with TRBJ1-2; a possible D gene is TRBD1 (6 bases). Trimming removed 0 bases from V and 3 bases from J, with 12 bases in between. This CDR3 spans 15 amino acids. The germline V gene encodes CDR1 SGHNT and CDR2 YYREEE (reference sequence). The full variable domain, completed using reference TRBV5-4 and TRBJ1-2, is ETGVTQSPTHLIKTRGQQVTLRCSSQSGHNTVSWYQQALGQGPQFIFQYYREEENGRGNFPPRFSGLQFPNYSSELNVNALELDDSALYLCASSLAQGPHYGYTFGSGTRLTVV.

The chain couples TRBV6-1 to TRBJ1-4, with D unclear. Germline CDR1 is MNHNS and CDR2 is SASEGT. This CDR3 region has 16 residues. V was shortened by 3 bases and J by 1 base, with 12 bases between the two germline ends. CDR3 nucleotides: TGTGCCAGCAGTGACCCCCGAGTTGAAACTAATGAAAAACTGTTTTTT. Protein: CASSDPRVETNEKLFF.

This clone was observed a single time. The rearrangement uses TRBV7-3 and TRBJ2-7; 8 nucleotides line up with TRBD1. CDR1 and CDR2 from the germline V gene are SGHTA and FQGTGA. The CDR3 is 15 residues long. Trimming cost V 5 bases and J 0 bases; bases outside gene matches: 6. The CDR3 bases are TGTGCCAGCAGCGTCGCAGGGGGCCCCTCCTACGAGCAGTACTTC. This encodes CASSVAGGPSYEQYF.

This chain joins TRBV10-3 and TRBJ2-2; no reliable D call. The germline V gene has CDR1 ENHRY and CDR2 SYGVKD. The CDR3 spans 14 residues. V lost 4 bases, J lost 0 bases, and 6 bases lay in between. CDR3 DNA: TGTGCCATCAGTGGCACCGCGAACACCGGGGAGCTGTTTTTT. Its translation: CAISGTANTGELFF.

The J gene is TRBJ1-5, the V gene TRBV7-6; D unclear. From germline, CDR1 is SGHVS and CDR2 FNYEAQ. V was cut by 3 bases and J by 5 bases, with 8 bases left in between. This CDR3 is 13 amino acids long. The CDR3 loop is CASSFRYDQPQHF. CDR3 nucleotides: TGTGCCAGCAGCTTTCGTTACGATCAGCCCCAGCATTTT.

The V call is TRBV5-1, the J call TRBJ2-7; D possibly corresponds to TRBD1 (6 bases). The CDR3 runs 14 residues. The germline gives CDR1 SGHRS, CDR2 YFSETQ. Trimming took off 1 base at V and 7 bases at J, with 15 bases between the two ends. CDR3 loop: CASSLSQGPREQYF. The DNA of the CDR3 is TGCGCCAGCAGCTTGTCCCAGGGGCCGCGAGAGCAGTACTTC.

This rearrangement joins TRBV11-1 to TRBJ1-2; 8 bases fit TRBD1. The germline V gene has CDR1 SGHAT and CDR2 FQDESV (reference sequence). The ends lost 6 bases at V and 3 bases at J; junction bases unmatched: 9. This CDR3 comprises 15 residues. The CDR3 reads CASSSVGQGYYGYTF. CDR3 nucleotides: TGTGCCAGCAGTTCTGTTGGACAGGGATACTATGGCTACACCTTC.

The chain carries TRBV7-9 and TRBJ1-4; 11 bases are shared with TRBD1. CDR3 length: 14 amino acids. The V segment lost 5 bases and the J segment 7 bases; nucleotides outside the gene matches: 3. Germline V CDR1 and CDR2: SEHNR, FQNEAQ (reference sequence). This CDR3 is CASSQGTGGEKLFF. The CDR3 DNA sequence: TGTGCCAGCAGCCAAGGGACAGGGGGTGAAAAACTGTTTTTT.

The chain is built from TRBV27 and TRBJ2-1, with TRBD1 as a possible D gene (6 bases). V lost 10 bases and J lost 5, with 15 bases in between. The germline gives CDR1 MNHEY, CDR2 SMNVEV (reference sequence). This CDR3 is built from 13 residues. The CDR3 sequence: CATKDSYHNEQFF. DNA for the CDR3: TGTGCCACCAAGGACAGCTACCACAATGAGCAGTTCTTC.

This rearrangement joins TRBV10-1 to TRBJ2-3; D possibly corresponds to TRBD2 (7 bases). Trimming shortened V by 3 bases and J by 6 bases, and 19 bases separated the two germline ends. From germline, CDR1 is WNHNN and CDR2 SYGVQD (reference sequence). The CDR3 has 16 residues. This chain's CDR3 is CASSDFDGGQHDTQYF. CDR3 sequence (DNA): TGCGCCAGCAGTGATTTTGACGGGGGGCAACATGATACGCAGTATTTT.

The CDR3 DNA sequence: TGTGCCAGTATCTTAGATCGGGCAGAGAAATACCAAGAGACCCAGTACTTC. Amino acid sequence: CASILDRAEKYQETQYF. The chain combines TRBV19 with TRBJ2-5; no definite D call. This CDR3 spans 17 amino acids. Germline V CDR1 and CDR2: LNHDA, SQIVND (reference sequence). Deletions cut 7 bases from V and 0 bases from J, with 21 bases between.

The genes are TRBV18 and TRBJ1-1, with no clear D. The CDR3 extends over 15 amino acids. Trimming took 6 bases from V and 2 from J, leaving 16 bases between them. Germline CDR1 reads KGHSH; CDR2 reads LQKENI. Here the CDR3 reads CASSMAPVHNTEAFF. CDR3 bases: TGTGCCAGCTCTATGGCACCTGTGCACAACACTGAAGCTTTCTTT.

Details on this clone: Other DNA sequences of this sample code for an identical CDR3. The chain carries TRBV15 and TRBJ1-2; D gene uncertain. The CDR3 has 13 amino acids. CDR1 LNHNV and CDR2 YYDKDF come from the germline V gene (reference sequence). Trimming took 0 bases from V and 0 from J, leaving 2 bases between them. The CDR3 sequence: CATSRDANYGYTF. The CDR3 DNA sequence: TGTGCCACCAGCAGAGATGCTAACTATGGCTACACCTTC.

V and J are TRBV5-1 and TRBJ1-1; TRBD1 might be the D (5 bases). V was pared by 4 bases and J by 4 bases, with 17 bases between. The CDR3 is made up of 15 amino acids. CDR1 is SGHRS and CDR2 is YFSETQ in the germline V gene. CDR3 DNA: TGCGCCAGCAGCACCTCCGGGATCCAGGGCACTGAAGCTTTCTTT. It is translated as CASSTSGIQGTEAFF. The complete variable domain, with remaining parts taken from reference TRBV5-1 and TRBJ1-1, reads KAGVTQTPRYLIKTRGQQVTLSCSPISGHRSVSWYQQTPGQGLQFLFEYFSETQRNKGNFPGRFSGRQFSNSRSEMNVSTLELGDSALYLCASSTSGIQGTEAFFGQGTRLTVV.

J is TRBJ2-7 and V is TRBV9; D may correspond to TRBD1 or TRBD2 (5 bases each). This CDR3 has 18 residues. The germline CDR1 and CDR2 sequences are SGDLS and YYNGEE. V was trimmed by 2 bases and J by 7 bases, leaving 28 bases between them. The CDR3 is CASSVAGSGTGPSGEQYF. The CDR3 DNA follows: TGTGCCAGCAGCGTCGCTGGATCCGGGACCGGCCCCTCGGGGGAGCAGTACTTC.

The chain uses TRBV19 and TRBJ2-3, with D unclear. Trimming shortened V by 6 bases and J by 0 bases, and 10 bases separated the two germline ends. The CDR3 is 14 residues long. Germline V gene sequence: CDR1 LNHDA, CDR2 SQIVND (reference sequence). The DNA for the CDR3 is TGTGCCAGTAGCCCGCGGTCTAGCACAGATACGCAGTATTTT. Its protein is CASSPRSSTDTQYF.

The chain employs TRBV7-9 and TRBJ2-5, with 8 positions matching TRBD1. With V trimmed by 5 bases and J by 4 bases, 6 bases remained unmatched. Germline V gene lookup returns CDR1 SEHNR and CDR2 FQNEAQ (reference sequence). There are 14 residues in the CDR3. The chain's CDR3 is CASSPQGAGETQYF. The CDR3 DNA reads as TGTGCCAGCAGCCCGCAGGGGGCAGGAGAGACCCAGTACTTC.